The 27 T cell receptor beta chains in this list originate from one sample, sequenced in a study of T cell changes during pregnancy in multiple sclerosis. TCRdb's table, derived via immunoSEQ multiplex PCR, lists solely in-frame clones and lacks some. The sample holds around 66,000 clones, about nine tenths seen once. The source material was peripheral blood, sampled in the third trimester of pregnancy. These receptor sequences come from a female donor in good health, enrolled as a control in a pregnancy study.

This rearrangement joins TRBV27 to TRBJ1-1; 8 nucleotides align to TRBD1. There are 13 residues in the CDR3. The V gene end was trimmed by 7 bases and the J gene end by 5 bases; junction bases not matched to a gene: 6. Germline assignment: CDR1 MNHEY and CDR2 SMNVEV (reference sequence). Written as DNA, the CDR3 is TGTGCCAGCACTAGACAGGGGAATACTGAAGCTTTCTTT. Its protein is CASTRQGNTEAFF.

The rearrangement uses TRBV19 and TRBJ2-5; 14 nucleotides match TRBD2. The CDR3 has 16 residues. V lost 4 bases and J lost 9; bases outside the gene matches: 10. Germline CDR1 is LNHDA and CDR2 is SQIVND (reference sequence). DNA of the CDR3: TGTGCCAGTAGTAAACGACTAGCGGGGGGGCACGGGGCCCAGTACTTC. Translated, it gives CASSKRLAGGHGAQYF.

The CDR3 coding sequence is TGTGCCAGCAGTTCCCGGACAGGGTGGATTGGGAATACGCAGTATTTT. Its protein product is CASSSRTGWIGNTQYF. The chain is built from TRBV28 and TRBJ2-3; 8 bases are a match to TRBD1. From germline, CDR1 is MDHEN and CDR2 SYDVKM. J gave up 7 bases and V 4 bases, and 13 bases lay outside the gene matches. This CDR3 has 16 amino acids.

V is TRBV5-8 and J is TRBJ2-7; possibly TRBD1 for D (5 bases). V was trimmed by 5 bases and J by 5 bases, leaving 17 bases between them. This CDR3 comprises 14 residues. The germline V gene encodes CDR1 SGHTS and CDR2 YDEGEE. The CDR3 reads CASSSLQGVNEQYF. The CDR3 DNA follows: TGTGCCAGCAGTTCGCTTCAGGGTGTGAACGAGCAGTACTTC.

The rearrangement uses TRBV27 and TRBJ2-7, with D perhaps TRBD1 (7 bases). V was trimmed by 5 bases and J by 0 bases, leaving 11 bases between them. The germline CDR1 and CDR2 sequences are MNHEY and SMNVEV (reference sequence). This CDR3 spans 14 amino acids. CDR3 residues: CASSRQGLSYEQYF. CDR3 in DNA: TGTGCCAGCAGTCGACAGGGACTCTCCTACGAGCAGTACTTC.

The table lists this clone with a few counts. V is TRBV4-1 and J is TRBJ2-3; 11 bases line up with TRBD2. The V gene end was trimmed by 1 base and the J gene end by 2 bases; junction bases not matched to a gene: 8. The CDR3 consists of 18 residues. Germline CDR1 is MGHRA and CDR2 is YSYEKL. Here the CDR3 DNA reads TGCGCCAGCAGCCAAGTTGATATGGGACTAGCGGCCACAGATACGCAGTATTTT. Its protein product is CASSQVDMGLAATDTQYF.

The chain couples TRBV4-1 to TRBJ1-2, with TRBD1 as a possible D gene (6 bases). This CDR3 comprises 15 residues. V was shortened by 3 bases and J by 8 bases, with 19 bases between the two germline ends. Per the germline V gene, CDR1 is MGHRA and CDR2 is YSYEKL. This CDR3 is CASSQILGGKGGYTF. CDR3 DNA: TGCGCCAGCAGCCAGATCCTAGGGGGAAAGGGGGGCTACACCTTC.

J is TRBJ2-7 and V is TRBV6-5, with D possibly matching TRBD1 (5 bases). This CDR3 is 13 amino acids long. V was cut by 5 bases and J by 2 bases, with 10 bases left in between. CDR1 MNHEY and CDR2 SVGAGI come from the germline V gene. In DNA form, the CDR3 reads TGTGCCAGCAGTCCCAGGGCAGCCTACGAGCAGTACTTC. Protein: CASSPRAAYEQYF.

This chain connects TRBV7-8 to TRBJ2-2, with a tentative D call TRBD2 (5 bases). V was shortened by 1 base and J by 3 bases, with 12 bases between the two germline ends. CDR1 and CDR2 from the germline V gene are SGHVS and FQNEAQ. This CDR3 has 16 residues. The CDR3 DNA is TGTGCCAGCAGCTTAGGCCCGCTGGGAGACACCGGGGAGCTGTTTTTT. This codes for CASSLGPLGDTGELFF. The full variable domain, completed using reference TRBV7-8 and TRBJ2-2, is GAGVSQSPRYKVAKRGQDVALRCDPISGHVSLFWYQQALGQGPEFLTYFQNEAQLDKSGLPSDRFFAERPEGSVSTLKIQRTQQEDSAVYLCASSLGPLGDTGELFFGEGSRLTVL.

The J gene is TRBJ1-2, the V gene TRBV19, with a tentative D call TRBD1 (5 bases). Deletions cut 9 bases from V and 6 bases from J, with 14 bases between. Germline lookup yields CDR1 LNHDA and CDR2 SQIVND (reference sequence). The CDR3 is made up of 12 amino acids. The CDR3 region has the DNA TGTGCCAGCGGGTGGGGGGTGGATGGCTACACCTTC. This translates into CASGWGVDGYTF.

The CDR3 here is CASSFETGGIDEQYF. CDR3 nucleotides: TGTGCCAGCAGCTTCGAGACAGGGGGCATAGACGAGCAGTACTTC. The V call is TRBV7-9, the J call TRBJ2-7; 10 bases map to TRBD1. The CDR3 extends over 15 amino acids. Trimming removed 3 bases from V and 5 bases from J; junction bases left unmatched: 7. The germline V gene encodes CDR1 SEHNR and CDR2 FQNEAQ (reference sequence). The variable domain in full, completed from reference TRBV7-9 and TRBJ2-7, reads DTGVSQNPRHKITKRGQNVTFRCDPISEHNRLYWYRQTLGQGPEFLTYFQNEAQLEKSRLLSDRFSAERPKGSFSTLEIQRTEQGDSAMYLCASSFETGGIDEQYFGPGTRLTVT.

The chain employs TRBV6-4 and TRBJ2-1; tentative D call: TRBD2 (6 bases). The germline gives CDR1 MRHNA, CDR2 SNTAGT. The CDR3 has 12 amino acids. V was clipped by 4 bases and J by 9 bases, with 10 bases between them. The CDR3 DNA reads as TGTGCCAGCAGTGCGACTAGTACTGAGCAGTTCTTC. Residues: CASSATSTEQFF.

By frequency in the sample, this clone is medium-sized (0.01 to 0.1%). The rearrangement uses TRBV7-9 and TRBJ2-7; 7 positions agree with TRBD2. Looked up from germline, CDR1 is SEHNR and CDR2 is FQNEAQ (reference sequence). This CDR3 contains 13 residues. V shed 3 bases, J shed 5 bases, and the junction held 4 bases outside the gene matches. The CDR3 nucleotides are TGTGCCAGCAGCTTCCGGACTAGTGACGAGCAGTACTTC. Translating it yields CASSFRTSDEQYF.

The V and J genes are TRBV14 and TRBJ1-6; D is unresolved. Germline assignment: CDR1 SGHDN and CDR2 FVKESK. The CDR3 runs to 14 residues. The V end lost 4 bases, the J end lost 10 bases, and 14 bases lay between the germline ends. The CDR3 nucleotides are TGTGCCAGCAGCCGGGAGCTCTCGGAGTCACCCCTCCACTTT. Protein sequence: CASSRELSESPLHF.

The chain has TRBV7-6 and TRBJ2-5; 7 bases are a match to TRBD2. J lost 3 bases, V lost 4 bases, and 2 bases had no gene match. Germline-derived CDR1 and CDR2 are SGHVS and FNYEAQ. The CDR3 totals 13 residues. CDR3 amino acids: CASSSSGKETQYF. As DNA, the CDR3 is TGTGCCAGCAGCTCAAGCGGGAAAGAGACCCAGTACTTC.

This clone appeared once. The chain uses TRBV11-2 and TRBJ2-3, with TRBD2 matching 10 bases. Germline V gives CDR1 SGHAT, CDR2 FQNNGV. Germline trimming cut 5 bases from V and 7 bases from J; bases unmatched to any gene: 6. CDR3 size: 14 residues. CDR3 nucleotides: TGTGCCAGCAGCCTAGGACTAGCGGAATATACGCAGTATTTT. Its protein is CASSLGLAEYTQYF.

This clone turned up a few times. The J gene is TRBJ1-2, the V gene TRBV5-6; possibly TRBD1 for D (5 bases). The V gene's germline CDR1 is SGHDT and CDR2 YYEEEE. V lost 2 bases to trimming and J lost 7 bases, with 12 bases between them. CDR3 size: 13 residues. The CDR3 region is CASSLGWGGGYTF. The CDR3 DNA follows: TGTGCCAGCAGCTTAGGTTGGGGCGGTGGCTACACCTTC.

The CDR3 bases are TGTGCCAGTAGTATAGTCGGGACTAGCGGGACCTACGAGCAGTACTTC. This gives the protein CASSIVGTSGTYEQYF. This chain connects TRBV19 to TRBJ2-7, with 13 bases aligning to TRBD2. V trimming: 1 base; J trimming: 2 bases; junction bases outside the gene matches: 2. The CDR3 sequence is 16 residues long. The germline gives CDR1 LNHDA, CDR2 SQIVND (reference sequence).

The V and J genes are TRBV18 and TRBJ1-5; 8 bases align to TRBD1. This CDR3 has 15 amino acids. Germline V gives CDR1 KGHSH, CDR2 LQKENI. V shed 3 bases and J 3 bases; nucleotides not matched to a gene: 4. The CDR3 loop reads CASSPVQGVNQPQHF. The CDR3 region has the DNA TGTGCCAGCTCACCTGTACAGGGGGTCAATCAGCCCCAGCATTTT.

The gene calls are TRBV15 and TRBJ2-3; 8 positions agree with TRBD1. This CDR3 region has 15 residues. CDR1 LNHNV and CDR2 YYDKDF come from the germline V gene (reference sequence). The junction had 7 bases not matched to a gene; V was cut back by 4 bases and J by 4 bases. CDR3 sequence: CATSISGGGSDTQYF. In DNA form, the CDR3 reads TGTGCCACCAGCATATCAGGGGGCGGGTCAGATACGCAGTATTTT. Based on the CDR3 plus reference TRBV15 and TRBJ2-3, the full variable domain is DAMVIQNPRYQVTQFGKPVTLSCSQTLNHNVMYWYQQKSSQAPKLLFHYYDKDFNNEADTPDNFQSRRPNTSFCFLDIRSPGLGDTAMYLCATSISGGGSDTQYFGPGTRLTVL.

The J gene is TRBJ2-2, the V gene TRBV29-1, with 8 bases fitting TRBD1. Germline CDR1 and CDR2: SQVTM and ANQGSEA. The CDR3 is 12 residues long. V trimming: 6 bases; J trimming: 4 bases; junction bases outside the gene matches: 1. This chain's CDR3 is CSVDRGTGELFF. CDR3 DNA: TGCAGCGTAGACAGGGGCACCGGGGAGCTGTTTTTT.

In DNA form, the CDR3 reads TGTGCCAGCACCCGGAGCTCTGGGACGCAGTATTTT. Protein: CASTRSSGTQYF. The chain combines TRBV6-1 with TRBJ2-3; D is uncertain. Trimming took 7 bases from V and 9 from J, leaving 14 bases between them. Germline V CDR1 and CDR2: MNHNS, SASEGT. This CDR3 spans 12 amino acids.

The chain couples TRBV19 to TRBJ1-1; the match to TRBD1 covers 7 bases. The CDR3 totals 15 residues. CDR1 and CDR2 from the germline V gene are LNHDA and SQIVND (reference sequence). The V and J ends lost 0 bases and 1 base, in that order; junction bases with no gene match: 2. CDR3 in DNA: TGTGCCAGTAGTATAGATTACAGGGGGAACACTGAAGCTTTCTTT. Translation: CASSIDYRGNTEAFF.

This clone appeared a single time. The V and J genes are TRBV6-6 and TRBJ1-5; D unresolved. Germline assignment: CDR1 MNHNY and CDR2 SVGAGI (reference sequence). V was clipped by 7 bases and J by 3 bases, with 7 bases between them. CDR3 length equals 12 residues. This chain's CDR3 is CASTEPNQPQHF. The CDR3 DNA sequence: TGTGCCAGCACCGAGCCCAATCAGCCCCAGCATTTT.

CDR3 sequence (DNA): TGTGCCAGCAGTGGACCCCGACTAGCAGAGTCCTACGAGCAGTACTTC. Translating it yields CASSGPRLAESYEQYF. The chain is built from TRBV2 and TRBJ2-7; 7 bases align to TRBD2. V gave up 4 bases and J gave up 1 base; unmatched junction bases: 10. The germline gives CDR1 SNHLY, CDR2 FYNNEI. There are 16 residues in the CDR3.

The chain recombines TRBV28 with TRBJ2-3; 8 nucleotides align to TRBD2. Losses at the gene ends were 3 bases for V and 2 bases for J; bases not matched to a gene: 7. Germline CDR1 MDHEN, CDR2 SYDVKM. This CDR3 spans 16 amino acids. The CDR3 DNA sequence: TGTGCCAGCAGTTTCGGGGGGGGACATCCCACAGATACGCAGTATTTT. This codes for CASSFGGGHPTDTQYF.

The genes are TRBV19 and TRBJ2-7; TRBD2 agrees at 11 bases. The CDR3 is 14 residues long. Germline CDR1 and CDR2: LNHDA and SQIVND (reference sequence). J was trimmed by 4 bases and V by 7 bases; bases with no gene match: 6. This chain's CDR3 is CASKMTSGVYEQYF. Written as DNA, the CDR3 is TGTGCCAGTAAAATGACTAGCGGGGTTTACGAGCAGTACTTC.